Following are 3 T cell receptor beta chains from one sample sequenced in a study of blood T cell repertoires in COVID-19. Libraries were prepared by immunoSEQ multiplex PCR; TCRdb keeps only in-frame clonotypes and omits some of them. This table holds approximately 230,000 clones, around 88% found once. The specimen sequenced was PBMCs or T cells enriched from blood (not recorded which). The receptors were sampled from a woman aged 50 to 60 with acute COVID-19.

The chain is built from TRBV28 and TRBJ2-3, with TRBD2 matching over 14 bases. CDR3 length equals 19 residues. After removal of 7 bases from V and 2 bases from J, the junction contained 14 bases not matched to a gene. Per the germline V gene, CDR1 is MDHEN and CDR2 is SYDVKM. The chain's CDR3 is CASTPRRGTSGGSTDTQYF. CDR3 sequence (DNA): TGTGCCAGCACCCCCCGGAGGGGGACTAGCGGGGGCTCCACAGATACGCAGTATTTT.

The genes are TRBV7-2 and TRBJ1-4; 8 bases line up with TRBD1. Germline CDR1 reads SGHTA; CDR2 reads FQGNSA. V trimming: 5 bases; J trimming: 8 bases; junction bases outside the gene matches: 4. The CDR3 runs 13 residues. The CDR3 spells CASSLDRVEKLFF. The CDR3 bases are TGTGCCAGCAGCCTGGACAGGGTGGAAAAACTGTTTTTT. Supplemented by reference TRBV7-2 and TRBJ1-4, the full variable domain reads GAGVSQSPSNKVTEKGKDVELRCDPISGHTALYWYRQSLGQGLEFLIYFQGNSAPDKSGLPSDRFSAERTGGSVSTLTIQRTQQEDSAVYLCASSLDRVEKLFFGSGTQLSVL.

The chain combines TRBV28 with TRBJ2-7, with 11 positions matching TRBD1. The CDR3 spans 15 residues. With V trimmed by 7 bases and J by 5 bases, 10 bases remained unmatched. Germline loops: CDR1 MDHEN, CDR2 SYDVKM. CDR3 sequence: CASTGQGAVGNEQYF. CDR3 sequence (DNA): TGTGCCAGCACCGGACAGGGGGCGGTCGGTAACGAGCAGTACTTC.